This TCR beta chain appears in the sequencing data of a study of shared clonotypes between healthy human individuals. Study results and caveats: The represented genetic and exposure-history diversity was limited by the small number of donors.

A remark on this clone: Its matching antigen is unknown.

The length of the CDR3 is 15 residues. V lost 6 bases and J lost 0, with 12 bases in between. Germline assignment: CDR1 SGHNT and CDR2 YYREEE (reference sequence). An even split of each subset's genomic DNA across several immunoSEQ plates was performed. Per the authors' pipeline: In the immunoSEQ data, sequences were junction-only and lacked quality scores, so filtering differed. Data came from immunoSEQ multiplex PCR; TCRdb stores just in-frame clones and leaves some out. The V and J calls and clone size are taken from that table; D and trimming were inferred from the DNA. The data show 450,000 to 500,000 clones, around 73% seen once.

The sequence was obtained from a woman in her thirties or forties in good health. Some clones in this sample may be carry-over from other donors' samples. The sample taken for sequencing was PBMCs. The chain joins TRBV5-4 to TRBJ2-2; D unclear. This chain's CDR3 is CASTLSTTNTGELFF. The CDR3 DNA reads TGTGCCAGCACCCTCTCTACAACGAACACCGGGGAGCTGTTTTTT.